The 13 T cell receptor delta chains presented below share a single source sample, sequenced in a study of gamma-delta chains in newborns, infants, children. TCRdb called clones from the reads again using CATT. The sample consists of about 6,400 delta-chain clones, roughly 2.5% of them appearing once. Sequenced input: blood. The source is a child who was a newborn, infant or young child, either healthy, febrile or measles-vaccinated (not recorded which).

In the case of this clone: This likely stems from a read error, as it lies one base from a far larger clone. This specimen includes other DNA sequences encoding the same CDR3. The chain joins TRDV2 to TRDJ2, with unresolved D. This CDR3 region has 16 residues. Trimming shortened V by 0 bases and J by 6 bases, and 16 bases separated the two germline ends. Germline V lookup: CDR1 GEAIGNYY, CDR2 EKD. Here the CDR3 DNA reads TGTGCCTGTGACACCTTGGGAGATAGAGGGGCAGCACAACTCTTCTTT. It is translated as CACDTLGDRGAAQLFF.

As concerns this clone: Given a much more abundant clone one base away, this may be a read error. The CDR3 nucleotides read TGTGCCTGTGACACCCTGGGGGATATGGCACAACTCTTCTTT. Amino acid sequence: CACDTLGDMAQLFF. The gene calls are TRDV2 and TRDJ2, with 10 nucleotides matching TRDD3. The V segment lost 0 bases and the J segment 8 bases; nucleotides outside the gene matches: 2. Germline V gene lookup returns CDR1 GEAIGNYY and CDR2 EKD. The CDR3 is made up of 14 amino acids.

This clone is categorized as medium-sized. This chain joins TRDV2 and TRDJ3; D gene ambiguous. Germline CDR1 reads GEAIGNYY; CDR2 reads EKD. V was cut by 0 bases and J by 0 bases, with 8 bases left in between. The CDR3 is 17 residues long. CDR3 nucleotide sequence: TGTGCCTGTGACACCATCGTGCCCTCCTGGGACACCCGACAGATGTTTTTC. It specifies CACDTIVPSWDTRQMFF.

This clone has only a few counts. TCRdb assigns this DNA the protein of a much larger clone, which departs from its translation at residue 5; this likely reflects a read error, and the protein shown comes from translating the DNA. The rearrangement joins TRDV2 to TRDJ3; the match to TRDD3 covers 9 bases. CDR3 size: 17 residues. Trimming cost V 3 bases and J 1 base; bases outside gene matches: 3. Germline V CDR1 and CDR2: GEAIGNYY, EKD. CDR3 sequence reads: CACDYTGGSWDTRQMFF. The DNA for the CDR3 is TGTGCCTGTGACTATACTGGGGGATCCTGGGACACCCGACAGATGTTTTTC.

A few counts support this clone. The junction differs from germline at one of its ends, possibly a read error. The chain carries TRDV2 and TRDJ3; 12 nucleotides agree with TRDD3. Germline-derived CDR1 and CDR2 are GEAIGNYY and EKD. The CDR3 is made up of 20 amino acids. The CDR3: CACDSTGGYSSSRDTRQMFF. In nucleotides, the CDR3 is TGTGCCTGTGACAGTACTGGGGGATACTCCAGCTCCCGGGACACCCGACAGATGTTTTTC.

Note on this clone: This likely reflects a read error, since a far larger clone is one base away. J is TRDJ3 and V is TRDV2, with 11 bases fitting TRDD3. This CDR3 is built from 19 residues. Germline V gene data show CDR1 as GEAIGNYY and CDR2 as EKD. CDR3 protein: CACDTVLGDSSCDTRQMFF. CDR3 nucleotides: TGTGCCTGTGACACCGTACTGGGGGATAGCTCCTGTGACACCCGACAGATGTTTTTC.

A few counts support this clone. A much more abundant neighbour one base away suggests this may be a read error. This same CDR3 is encoded by further DNA sequences in the sample. The chain is built from TRDV2 and TRDJ1, with 7 nucleotides matching TRDD3. The ends lost 3 bases at V and 0 bases at J; junction bases unmatched: 6. This CDR3 comprises 15 residues. CDR1 GEAIGNYY and CDR2 EKD come from the germline V gene. This CDR3 is CACDVLGSYTDKLIF. For the CDR3, the DNA is TGTGCCTGTGACGTACTGGGGTCGTACACCGATAAACTCATCTTT.

By share of the sample, this clone is medium-sized. This CDR3 is also generated by other DNA sequences in the sample. The chain links TRDV2 to TRDJ3; D perhaps matches TRDD3 (6 bases). Per germline, CDR1 GEAIGNYY and CDR2 EKD. The CDR3 length is 19 residues. V lost 0 bases to trimming and J lost 0 bases, with 14 bases between them. CDR3 loop: CACDTAAGASSWDTRQMFF. CDR3 DNA sequence: TGTGCCTGTGACACCGCTGCTGGGGCCAGCTCCTGGGACACCCGACAGATGTTTTTC.

V gene TRDV2 combines with J gene TRDJ3; D remains ambiguous. CDR1 and CDR2 (germline): GEAIGNYY, EKD. CDR3 length equals 19 residues. V was pared by 0 bases and J by 0 bases, with 14 bases between. In DNA, the CDR3 is TGTGCCTGTGACACCGGGAGATTCCCAAGCTCCTGGGACACCCGACAGATGTTTTTC. As protein: CACDTGRFPSSWDTRQMFF.

On this clone itself: The mismatch at residue 6 between this DNA's translation and the TCRdb protein of a much larger clone likely reflects a read error; the protein shown is translated from the DNA. The chain joins TRDV2 to TRDJ3; weak D call: TRDD3 (6 bases). Germline V lookup: CDR1 GEAIGNYY, CDR2 EKD. The V end was cut by 0 bases, the J end by 0 bases, with 11 bases between. The CDR3 is 18 residues long. The CDR3 sequence: CACDTAGDSSWDTRQMFF. The CDR3, as DNA: TGTGCCTGTGACACCGCGGGGGACAGCTCCTGGGACACCCGACAGATGTTTTTC.

Only a few counts were recorded for this clone. This specimen includes other DNA sequences encoding the same CDR3. The chain uses TRDV2 and TRDJ2, with 9 bases that match TRDD3. The germline V gene encodes CDR1 GEAIGNYY and CDR2 EKD. V was clipped by 3 bases and J by 0 bases; unmatched bases: 7. There are 17 residues in the CDR3. For the CDR3, the DNA is TGTGCCTGTGACCCTTTACTGGGGGAAGCTTTGACAGCACAACTCTTCTTT. Amino acids: CACDPLLGEALTAQLFF.

The sample holds a few counts of this clone. This sequence joins TRDV1 and TRDJ1; TRDD3 agrees at 9 bases. Germline trimming cut 4 bases from V and 1 base from J; bases unmatched to any gene: 13. Germline V CDR1 and CDR2: TSWWSYY, QGS. CDR3 size: 18 residues. The CDR3 region has the DNA TGTGCTCTTGGGGGCGATACCGGGGATACGCTGCCCACCGATAAACTCATCTTT. Its protein is CALGGDTGDTLPTDKLIF.

This clone was seen a handful of times. The chain joins TRDV2 to TRDJ3; the match to TRDD3 covers 7 bases. The trim removed 0 bases at V and 0 bases at J, leaving 10 bases unmatched. Germline V gives CDR1 GEAIGNYY, CDR2 EKD. CDR3 length: 20 amino acids. The CDR3 DNA sequence: TGTGCCTGTGACACCTGGGGAACTGGGGACCTCTCCTGGGACACCCGACAGATGTTTTTC. As protein: CACDTWGTGDLSWDTRQMFF.